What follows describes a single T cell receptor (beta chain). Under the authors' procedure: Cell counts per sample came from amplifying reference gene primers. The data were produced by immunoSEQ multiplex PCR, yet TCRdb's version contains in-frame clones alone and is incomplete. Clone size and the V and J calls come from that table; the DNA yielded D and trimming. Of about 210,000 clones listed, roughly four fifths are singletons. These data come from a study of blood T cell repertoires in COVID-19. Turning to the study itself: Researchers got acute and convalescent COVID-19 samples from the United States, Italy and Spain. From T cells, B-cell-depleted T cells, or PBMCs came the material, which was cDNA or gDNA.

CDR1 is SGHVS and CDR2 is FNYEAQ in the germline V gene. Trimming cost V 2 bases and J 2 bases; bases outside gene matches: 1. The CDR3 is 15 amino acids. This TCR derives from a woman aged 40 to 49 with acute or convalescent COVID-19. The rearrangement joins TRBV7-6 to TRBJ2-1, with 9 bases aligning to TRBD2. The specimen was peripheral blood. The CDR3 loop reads CASSLLAGPYNEQFF. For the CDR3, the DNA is TGTGCCAGCAGCTTACTAGCGGGGCCCTACAATGAGCAGTTCTTC.